A single sample is the source of the 8 T cell receptor beta chains below, sequenced in a study of cytomegalovirus exposure and HLA in healthy donors (dated by TCRdb to about 2017). Library preparation employed the immunoSEQ multiplex PCR assay. For the multiplex PCR, a mixture combining 60 forward primers for TCR Vbeta segments and 13 reverse primers for TCR Jbeta segments was used. In its TCRdb copy, this immuneACCESS table keeps in-frame sequences only and misses some clones. Where compared with another copy, unresolved V genes explain less than half of these, and the others have no known cause. The sample table on file contains some 130,000 clones. Over 1.5% of the sample comes from the top ten. The sequenced sample was PBMCs. The origin of the receptors is a woman aged 40 to 55 in good health and CMV-seropositive.

The chain uses TRBV18 and TRBJ2-2; 8 nucleotides align to TRBD2. The CDR3 consists of 18 residues. Germline V lookup: CDR1 KGHSH, CDR2 LQKENI. The V gene end was trimmed by 1 base and the J gene end by 3 bases; junction bases not matched to a gene: 10. CDR3 amino acids: CASSPLSPGGPHTGELFF. The CDR3 DNA reads TGTGCCAGCTCACCACTTTCTCCGGGAGGGCCACACACCGGGGAGCTGTTTTTT.

The chain employs TRBV6-5 and TRBJ2-7; possible D gene TRBD2, 5 bases. CDR3 size: 13 residues. Germline CDR1 is MNHEY and CDR2 is SVGAGI. V lost 5 bases, J lost 0 bases, and 8 bases lay in between. The CDR3 loop is CASSRGGSYEQYF. The CDR3 coding sequence is TGTGCCAGCAGTCGGGGTGGCTCCTACGAGCAGTACTTC.

This chain connects TRBV10-3 to TRBJ1-2; 8 bases agree with TRBD1. Germline V gene data show CDR1 as ENHRY and CDR2 as SYGVKD. V shed 5 bases and J 4 bases; nucleotides not matched to a gene: 12. The CDR3 has 16 residues. CDR3 protein: CAISRQGTALFYGYTF. The DNA for the CDR3 is TGTGCCATCAGTCGACAGGGGACAGCCCTTTTCTATGGCTACACCTTC.

The CDR3 DNA is TGTGCCAGCAGTTCCCCGGGACTAGCGGGCTCCTACGAGCAGTACTTC. Its protein is CASSSPGLAGSYEQYF. The V gene is TRBV6-5, the J gene TRBJ2-7, with 12 bases aligning to TRBD2. This CDR3 is 16 amino acids long. Germline V gene sequence: CDR1 MNHEY, CDR2 SVGAGI. After removal of 4 bases from V and 0 bases from J, the junction contained 4 bases not matched to a gene.

This chain joins TRBV28 and TRBJ1-3; D gene ambiguous. This CDR3 spans 15 amino acids. Deletions cut 2 bases from V and 3 bases from J, with 11 bases between. In germline, CDR1 is MDHEN, CDR2 SYDVKM. The CDR3 DNA reads TGTGCCAGCAGTTTAAGCGGGTCCCGTGGAAACACCATATATTTT. Protein: CASSLSGSRGNTIYF.

The rearrangement uses TRBV7-3 and TRBJ2-1; unclear D gene. This CDR3 has 12 residues. Between the trimmed V and J ends, which lost 4 bases and 7 bases, there was a span of 8 bases. CDR1 is SGHTA, CDR2 FQGTGA, per germline. CDR3 region: CASSSTRNEQFF. The CDR3 DNA is TGTGCCAGCAGCTCGACAAGGAATGAGCAGTTCTTC.

The rearrangement links TRBV25-1 to TRBJ2-4, with TRBD1 matching 8 bases. The CDR3 runs 17 residues. Germline CDR1 and CDR2: MGHDK and SYGVNS. Trimming took 3 bases from V and 1 from J; bases not matched to a gene: 8. Here the CDR3 reads CASSDPGQGSAKNIQYF. CDR3 coding DNA: TGTGCCAGCAGTGACCCCGGACAGGGTTCGGCCAAAAACATTCAGTACTTC.

The chain links TRBV7-9 to TRBJ1-3; weak D call: TRBD1 (5 bases). The germline V and J ends were trimmed by 5 bases and 8 bases, with 13 bases remaining between them. Germline V lookup: CDR1 SEHNR, CDR2 FQNEAQ (reference sequence). The CDR3 extends over 13 amino acids. CDR3: CASSPTGGDTIYF. The CDR3 DNA is TGTGCCAGCAGCCCAACCGGGGGAGACACCATATATTTT.